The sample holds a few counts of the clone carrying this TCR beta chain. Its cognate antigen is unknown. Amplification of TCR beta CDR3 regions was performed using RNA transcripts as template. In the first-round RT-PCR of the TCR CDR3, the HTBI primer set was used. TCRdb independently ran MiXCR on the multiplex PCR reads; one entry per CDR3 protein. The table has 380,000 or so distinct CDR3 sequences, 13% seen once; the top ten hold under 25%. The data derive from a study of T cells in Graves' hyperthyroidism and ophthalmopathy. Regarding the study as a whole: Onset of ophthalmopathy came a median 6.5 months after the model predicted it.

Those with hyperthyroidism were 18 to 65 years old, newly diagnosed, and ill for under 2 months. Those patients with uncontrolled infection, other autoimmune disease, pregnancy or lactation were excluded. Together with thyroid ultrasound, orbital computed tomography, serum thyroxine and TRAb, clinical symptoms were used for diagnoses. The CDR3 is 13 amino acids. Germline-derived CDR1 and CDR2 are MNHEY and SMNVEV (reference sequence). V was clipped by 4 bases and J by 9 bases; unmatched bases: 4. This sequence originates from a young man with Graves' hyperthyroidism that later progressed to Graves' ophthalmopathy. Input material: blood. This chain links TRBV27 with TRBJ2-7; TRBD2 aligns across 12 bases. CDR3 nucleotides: TGTGCCAGCAGTTATACTAGCGGGGGGCGGCAGTACTTC. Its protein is CASSYTSGGRQYF.